This TCR beta chain was observed in a study of CXCR3-negative and CXCR3-positive naive CD8 T cells (dated by TCRdb to the late 2010s). A note on the overall study: In total, 130 million to 150 million TRB reads were obtained, or roughly 1.5 +/- 0.3 million reads per library. The diversity and physicochemical repertoire analyses included more than ten donors pooled from two independent experiments. Naive subsets from about 5 donors and memory cells from 3 donors were included in the TRBV-TRBJ cluster analysis.

Findings and caveats that apply to the study as a whole: Compared with CXCR3-negative naive cells, CXCR3-positive naive cells had TRB CDR3s with higher hydrophobicity (lower Kidera factor 4), lower energy, and higher strength and volume indices. Because CXCR3 expression was partially decreased after cryopreservation, freshly isolated PBMCs were used for most assays. Both naive subsets had comparably high repertoire diversity, while memory CD8+ T cells had much lower repertoire diversity. Within the same donor, TRBV-TRBJ usage looked similar between naive CXCR3-negative and CXCR3-positive cells, but memory cells had distinct patterns. Because surface CD5, which is linked to self-reactivity in mice, was comparable between the naive subsets, TCR interaction strength was also inferred from the physicochemical properties of TRB CDR3s.

Each CD8+ T cell subset was flow-sorted in triplicate, with fewer than 350,000 cells per subset placed directly into RLT lysis buffer. Naive CD8+ T cells were defined stringently as CD45RO-CCR7+CD27+CD95- to exclude memory contaminants. Peripheral blood mononuclear cells were isolated from buffy coats by standard density gradient centrifugation. A FACSAria III was used to flow-sort naive CXCR3-negative and CXCR3-positive CD8+ T cells. An RNeasy Mini Kit was used to extract total RNA from the sorted cells. Regarding this clonotype: Its specific antigen is unknown.

Instrument used: NextSeq 550. The Human TCR Profiling Kit (MiLaboratory) was used to prepare UMI-labeled 5' RACE TRB cDNA libraries. cDNA synthesis used the entire amount of extracted RNA, and PCR amplification then used the entire amount of cDNA produced. The libraries were made side by side, with each library going through the same number of PCR cycles. The authors' analysis ran thus. With a requirement of at least two reads per UMI, MIGEC and MiXCR extracted about 53,000 +/- 9,400 unique UMI-labeled TRB cDNA molecules per library. On average, each library contained approximately 40,000 +/- 10,000 functional in-frame TRB CDR3 nucleotide clonotypes without stop codons. After downsampling to 5000 UMI-labeled TRB molecules per sample, diversity metrics, including normalized Shannon-Wiener and Chao1, were computed in VDJtools. For the central five CDR3 residues, VDJtools calculated physicochemical properties weighted by clonotype size, namely interaction energy, strength, volume and Kidera factor 4. After reprocessing by TCRdb, each CDR3 protein sequence is one entry, and no DNA is given. The V and J calls here are based on TCRdb, not the publication. The sample table gives 75,000 to 100,000 distinct CDR3 sequences. The ten top clones hold roughly 1.6% of the sample.

CDR3 length: 12 amino acids, cysteine to phenylalanine. A DNA sequence was not provided. CDR1 and CDR2 are read off the germline V gene as SQVTM and ANQGSEA. The source of this sequence is a human donor in good health. Some clones in this sample may be carry-over from other donors' samples. Here the chain combines TRBV29-1 and TRBJ1-2. The sequencing sample was made of naive CXCR3- CD8+ T cells from blood. The cell subset or site tag for this specimen amounts to: CD45RO-CCR7+CD27+CD95- naive CD8+ T cells lacking CXCR3 (TNR3-). The CDR3 corresponds to CSVVGQGHGYTF.